This record covers a single T cell receptor beta chain. Its antigen is still unknown. The data derive from a study of early T cells in non-severe SARS-CoV-2 infection. Study in general: The input, bulk RNA from unsorted whole blood, was sequenced, and chains were unpaired.

V shed 5 bases and J shed 13 bases, with 14 bases lying between them. The CDR3 length is 12 residues. Study results and limitations: The VDJdb matching leaned toward anti-spike CD8 responses and overlooked private and CD4 specificities.

Attachment of unique molecular identifiers to individual cDNA molecules was performed. TCRdb re-called the 5' RACE reads with MiXCR, one entry per CDR3 protein. The sample carries approximately 64,000 distinct CDR3 sequences, around 18% recorded once. The receptor comes from an adult who was a healthcare worker with PCR-confirmed SARS-CoV-2 infection or an uninfected control (not recorded which). V gene TRBV12-3 or TRBV12-4 combines with J gene TRBJ2-2; possible D gene TRBD2, 5 bases. Sequencing was performed on whole blood, taken at baseline. CDR3 bases: TGTGCCAGCAGTCCCCGGACCCGGGGGCTGTTTTTT. Protein sequence: CASSPRTRGLFF.